The T cell receptor (beta chain) under discussion was sequenced for a study of cytomegalovirus exposure and HLA in healthy donors. Study information: When 398 donors were genotyped, about 86% of them were found to fall in the Caucasian-associated ancestry cluster.

Per germline, CDR1 LNHNV and CDR2 YYDKDF (reference sequence). After removal of 5 bases from V and 5 bases from J, the junction contained 11 bases not matched to a gene. This CDR3 has 15 residues. The PCR contained 60 Vbeta and 13 Jbeta primers. TCRdb's copy holds only in-frame clones and misses some; the assay was immunoSEQ multiplex PCR. The table lists some 180,000 clones, about 13% of them singletons. Though nominally healthy at sampling, donors likely had unrecorded immune exposures. This clone has just a few counts. Its antigen remains unidentified. General observations from the study: In presence/absence analyses, roughly uniform sequencing depth across donors was assumed. Later genetic work tied a missense DCLRE1C variant to beta-chain V and J trimming.

The V and J genes are TRBV15 and TRBJ1-2, with TRBD1 identical over 7 bases. The clonotype was recovered from a man aged 50-60 years in good health and CMV-seropositive. Sample: PBMCs. The CDR3 loop is CATSGRSGTVYGYTF. In DNA form, the CDR3 reads TGTGCCACCAGCGGCAGGAGTGGGACAGTTTATGGCTACACCTTC.